This TCR beta chain was documented in a study of post-analysis software for immune sequencing data. For the study at large: Relapsing-remitting, secondary progressive and progressive-relapsing forms made up the multiple sclerosis disease courses.

The library was made from cDNA and included unique molecular identifiers. TCRdb reprocessed the PCR reads via MiXCR and lists one record per CDR3 protein. Among 350,000 to 500,000 distinct CDR3 sequences, about 40% were seen once, and the ten largest hold 7.5% to 8.5%. Only a few counts were recorded for this clonotype. The antigen is unknown. Germline lookup yields CDR1 MNHNS and CDR2 SASEGT. The CDR3 runs to 15 residues. The V and J ends lost 0 bases and 4 bases, in that order; junction bases with no gene match: 0. Findings of the study overall: About five TRBV segments were more frequent in patients than controls; TRBV5-6, TRBV5-1 and TRBV20-1 belonged to this group.

The V call is TRBV6-1, the J call TRBJ1-2; 12 nucleotides align to TRBD1. The sequencing sample was made of blood. This sequence originates from a girl aged 2 to 10 with multiple sclerosis. The CDR3: CASSEAGQGAYGYTF. Written as DNA, the CDR3 is TGTGCCAGCAGTGAAGCGGGACAGGGGGCCTATGGCTACACCTTC.